Listed below are T cell receptor beta chains from one sample, sequenced in a study of pediatric ulcerative colitis. The data were produced by immunoSEQ multiplex PCR, yet TCRdb's version contains in-frame clones alone and is incomplete. The sample carries tens of thousands of clones, roughly four fifths recorded once. Specimen: gut tissue. The receptors here all came from a boy aged 5 to 17 with severe ulcerative colitis. The CDR3 runs from the conserved cysteine through the conserved F or W. The order of the fields is J gene, V gene, CDR3 length, D gene, clone size, CDR3 protein, CDR3 DNA. D genes are given only for firm matches. A row's size may be missing; if present it is once, few, many or a size class.

TRBJ2-7 | TRBV4-1 | 14 | NA | NA | CASSAYLRSGEQYF | TGCGCCAGCAGCGCCTACCTACGATCGGGGGAGCAGTACTTC
TRBJ2-7 | TRBV5-1 | 13 | NA | few | CASSFLSEYEQYF | TGCGCCAGCAGCTTTCTGTCGGAATACGAGCAGTACTTC
TRBJ2-7 | TRBV11-2 | 13 | TRBD1 | NA | CASSHRDSYEQYF | TGTGCCAGCAGCCACCGGGACAGCTACGAGCAGTACTTC
TRBJ1-3 | TRBV10-3 | 14 | NA | NA | CAISEWGSGNTIYF | TGTGCCATCAGTGAGTGGGGATCTGGAAACACCATATATTTT
TRBJ1-1 | TRBV6-1 | 14 | NA | NA | CASRGDVVNTEAFF | TGTGCCAGCCGTGGGGACGTGGTGAACACTGAAGCTTTCTTT
TRBJ1-5 | TRBV4-2 | 12 | NA | NA | CASSQENSPQHF | TGTGCCAGCAGCCAGGAAAATTCCCCCCAGCATTTT
TRBJ1-2 | TRBV19 | 14 | NA | NA | CASSIAAGAEGYTF | TGTGCCAGTAGTATAGCAGCCGGGGCGGAAGGCTATACCTTC
TRBJ1-4 | TRBV7-9 | 11 | NA | NA | CASTPGEKLFF | TGTGCCAGCACCCCAGGAGAAAAACTGTTTTTT
TRBJ2-2 | TRBV2 | 14 | TRBD1 | NA | CASSRDRARVELFF | TGTGCCAGCAGCCGGGACAGGGCTCGTGTGGAGCTGTTTTTT
TRBJ2-4 | TRBV28 | 16 | NA | NA | CASSYPRGAAKNIQYF | TGTGCCAGCAGTTACCCACGGGGGGCGGCCAAAAACATTCAGTACTTC
TRBJ2-2 | TRBV5-1 | 14 | NA | NA | CASSLGGRTGELFF | TGCGCCAGCAGCTTGGGGGGGCGAACCGGGGAGCTGTTTTTT
TRBJ1-2 | TRBV7-9 | 14 | NA | NA | CASSSEGMNYGYTF | TGTGCCAGCAGCTCCGAGGGGATGAACTATGGCTACACCTTC
TRBJ1-2 | TRBV18 | 15 | NA | NA | CASSPPEGRGVGYTF | TGTGCCAGCTCACCACCGGAAGGACGAGGGGTTGGCTACACCTTC
TRBJ2-3 | TRBV4-1 | 14 | TRBD1 | NA | CASSQTGVPDTQYF | TGCGCCAGCAGCCAGACAGGGGTACCAGATACGCAGTATTTT
TRBJ1-2 | TRBV6-5 | 13 | NA | NA | CASSKTYNYGYTF | TGTGCCAGCAGCAAGACTTATAACTATGGCTACACCTTC
TRBJ2-2 | TRBV10-1 | 14 | NA | NA | CASSEKKFTGELFF | TGCGCCAGCAGTGAGAAGAAGTTTACCGGGGAGCTGTTTTTT
TRBJ1-1 | TRBV5-5 | 15 | TRBD1 | NA | CASSWGGGVGTEAFF | TGTGCCAGCAGCTGGGGAGGGGGCGTAGGCACTGAAGCTTTCTTT
TRBJ2-3 | TRBV29-1 | 13 | NA | NA | CSGGRVPVDTQYF | TGCAGCGGGGGGCGCGTTCCGGTGGATACGCAGTATTTT
TRBJ2-7 | TRBV2 | 11 | NA | few | CASSADREQYF | TGTGCCAGCAGTGCAGACAGAGAGCAGTACTTC
TRBJ2-2 | TRBV6-1 | 16 | TRBD2 | NA | CASSAMPGLTSGELFF | TGTGCCAGCAGTGCGATGCCGGGACTAACGTCGGGGGAGCTGTTTTTT
TRBJ2-7 | TRBV28 | 14 | NA | NA | CASSISQNSYEQYF | TGTGCCAGCAGTATTAGCCAAAACTCCTACGAGCAGTACTTC
TRBJ2-7 | TRBV28 | 14 | NA | medium-sized | CASSQTGYFYEQYF | TGTGCCAGCAGTCAAACAGGGTACTTCTACGAGCAGTACTTC
TRBJ2-7 | TRBV20-1 | 10 | NA | NA | CSARDREQYF | TGCAGTGCTAGAGACAGGGAGCAGTACTTC
TRBJ1-2 | TRBV7-3 | 13 | NA | NA | CASSPSGGYGYTF | TGTGCCAGCAGCCCCTCCGGGGGCTATGGCTACACCTTC
TRBJ2-7 | TRBV6-6 | 16 | TRBD1 | NA | CASSPRAGTGGYEQYF | TGTGCCAGCAGTCCTAGAGCCGGGACAGGGGGGTACGAGCAGTACTTC
TRBJ1-1 | TRBV29-1 | 14 | NA | NA | CSVLVLAGNTEAFF | TGCAGCGTTCTGGTTCTGGCGGGCAACACTGAAGCTTTCTTT
TRBJ2-3 | TRBV5-1 | 16 | TRBD1 | NA | CASSAGQGRSADTQYF | TGCGCCAGCAGCGCCGGACAGGGAAGGTCTGCAGATACGCAGTATTTT
TRBJ1-6 | TRBV5-1 | 14 | TRBD1 | NA | CASSRTGENSPLHF | TGCGCCAGCAGTCGGACAGGTGAGAATTCACCCCTCCACTTT
TRBJ2-5 | TRBV18 | 15 | NA | NA | CASSPLGGNQETQYF | TGTGCCAGCTCACCCCTGGGCGGGAACCAAGAGACCCAGTACTTC
TRBJ1-6 | TRBV5-1 | 19 | NA | NA | CASSLGVGAGRSYNSPLHF | TGCGCCAGCAGCTTGGGGGTTGGGGCAGGTCGCTCCTATAATTCACCCCTCCACTTT
TRBJ2-7 | TRBV2 | 14 | NA | NA | CASSLLGLSGEQYF | TGTGCCAGCAGTTTACTTGGGCTGTCTGGCGAGCAGTACTTC
TRBJ2-1 | TRBV12-5 | 13 | NA | NA | CASVGGDYNEQFF | TGTGCTAGTGTGGGGGGAGACTACAATGAGCAGTTCTTC
TRBJ2-6 | TRBV4-1 | 12 | NA | NA | CASSQHPHSLTF | TGCGCCAGCAGCCAACACCCTCACAGCCTGACTTTC
TRBJ2-7 | TRBV5-5 | 15 | TRBD1 | NA | CASSPTPGQRYEQYF | TGTGCCAGCAGCCCAACCCCGGGACAGAGATACGAGCAGTACTTC
TRBJ2-6 | TRBV19 | 16 | NA | NA | CASTLKGGSGANVLTF | TGTGCCAGTACCTTAAAGGGGGGCTCTGGGGCCAACGTCCTGACTTTC
TRBJ2-3 | TRBV7-3 | 15 | TRBD2 | few | CASSLSAGVTDTQYF | TGTGCCAGCAGCTTATCTGCGGGGGTCACAGATACGCAGTATTTT
TRBJ2-7 | TRBV6-5 | 12 | NA | NA | CASKHGTYEQYF | TGTGCCAGCAAGCACGGTACCTACGAGCAGTACTTC
TRBJ1-2 | TRBV6-1 | 14 | NA | NA | CASSNAGAYYGYTF | TGTGCCAGCAGTAACGCAGGGGCGTACTATGGCTACACCTTC
TRBJ1-1 | TRBV6-5 | 14 | NA | NA | CASTPGSGGREAFF | TGTGCCAGCACTCCCGGTTCGGGGGGCCGAGAAGCTTTCTTT
TRBJ2-1 | TRBV29-1 | 13 | NA | NA | CSVTEGGPGEQFF | TGCAGCGTTACGGAGGGGGGGCCAGGTGAGCAGTTCTTC
TRBJ2-2 | TRBV4-1 | 18 | NA | NA | CASSQDEWSGQNTGELFF | TGCGCCAGCAGCCAAGATGAATGGTCCGGGCAGAACACCGGGGAGCTGTTTTTT
TRBJ2-6 | TRBV13 | 19 | TRBD1 | NA | CASIPGRDRSFPGTNVLTF | TGTGCCAGCATCCCGGGCAGGGACAGATCTTTTCCTGGGACCAACGTCCTGACTTTC
TRBJ1-6 | TRBV2 | 14 | NA | NA | CASSSGDNYSPLHF | TGTGCCAGCAGTTCAGGGGACAATTATTCACCCCTCCACTTT
TRBJ1-5 | TRBV2 | 15 | TRBD1 | NA | CASSKTGASNQPQHF | TGTGCCAGCAGTAAGACAGGGGCAAGCAATCAGCCCCAGCATTTT
TRBJ2-1 | TRBV27 | 17 | TRBD1 | medium-sized | CASSYGGQALFYNEQFF | TGTGCCAGCAGTTACGGGGGACAGGCGCTATTCTACAATGAGCAGTTCTTC
TRBJ1-1 | TRBV7-9 | 12 | NA | NA | CASTRGNTEAFF | TGTGCCAGCACCAGGGGGAACACTGAAGCTTTCTTT
TRBJ1-5 | TRBV4-2 | 18 | NA | NA | CASSQDARSGSRNQPQHF | TGTGCCAGCAGCCAAGATGCGAGGTCGGGGTCGAGGAATCAGCCCCAGCATTTT
TRBJ2-3 | TRBV2 | 13 | NA | NA | CASGFRPTDTQYF | TGTGCCAGCGGGTTCCGCCCCACAGATACGCAGTATTTT
TRBJ1-1 | TRBV4-1 | 16 | NA | NA | CASSDTPSDGGTEAFF | TGCGCCAGCAGCGACACACCATCGGACGGTGGAACTGAAGCTTTCTTT
TRBJ2-7 | TRBV6-5 | 14 | NA | NA | CASNPGHRAYEQYF | TGTGCCAGCAATCCGGGACACAGGGCCTACGAGCAGTACTTC
TRBJ1-1 | TRBV28 | 16 | NA | NA | CASSSNRHPVTPEAFF | TGTGCCAGCAGTTCGAACCGACACCCCGTTACCCCTGAAGCTTTCTTT
TRBJ2-7 | TRBV5-1 | 16 | TRBD1 | NA | CASSLAFRTGGNEQYF | TGCGCCAGCAGCTTGGCGTTTCGGACAGGGGGCAACGAGCAGTACTTC
TRBJ2-3 | TRBV5-1 | 14 | NA | NA | CASSLTRDTDTQYF | TGCGCCAGCAGCTTGACTAGAGACACAGATACGCAGTATTTT
TRBJ1-4 | TRBV7-8 | 14 | NA | NA | CASSLTATNEKLFF | TGTGCCAGCAGCTTGACGGCAACTAATGAAAAACTGTTTTTT
TRBJ2-7 | TRBV5-4 | 15 | NA | NA | CASSLETGSSYEQYF | TGTGCCAGCAGCTTGGAAACGGGAAGCTCCTACGAGCAGTACTTC
TRBJ1-2 | TRBV5-4 | 14 | NA | NA | CASSSTGGTYGYTF | TGTGCCAGCAGCTCCACGGGGGGAACATATGGCTACACCTTC
TRBJ2-7 | TRBV5-5 | 13 | NA | NA | CASSLTAAYEQYF | TGTGCCAGCAGCTTGACAGCGGCCTACGAGCAGTACTTC
TRBJ2-7 | TRBV7-6 | 16 | TRBD2 | NA | CASSISGGGRLDEQYF | TGTGCCAGCAGCATTAGTGGGGGGGGAAGACTTGACGAGCAGTACTTC
TRBJ2-3 | TRBV5-1 | 19 | TRBD1 | NA | CASSFDSSRGQGRTDTQYF | TGCGCCAGCAGCTTCGATTCTTCTCGAGGACAGGGGAGAACAGATACGCAGTATTTT